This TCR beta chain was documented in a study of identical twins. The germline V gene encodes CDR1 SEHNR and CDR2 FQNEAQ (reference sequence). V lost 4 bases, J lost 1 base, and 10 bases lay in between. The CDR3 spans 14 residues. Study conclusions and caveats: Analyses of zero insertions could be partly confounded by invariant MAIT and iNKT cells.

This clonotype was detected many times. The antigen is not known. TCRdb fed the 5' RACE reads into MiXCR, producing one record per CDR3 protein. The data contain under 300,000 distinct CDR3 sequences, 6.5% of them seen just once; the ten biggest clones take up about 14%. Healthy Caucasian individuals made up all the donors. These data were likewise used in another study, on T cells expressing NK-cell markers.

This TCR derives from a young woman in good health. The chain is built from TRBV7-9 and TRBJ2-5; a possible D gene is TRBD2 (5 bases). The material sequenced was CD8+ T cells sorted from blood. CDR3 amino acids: CASSSPRAQETQYF. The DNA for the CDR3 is TGTGCCAGCAGCTCCCCGAGGGCCCAAGAGACCCAGTACTTC.